Sequencing of this T cell receptor (beta chain) was carried out in a study of blood T cell repertoires in COVID-19. From germline, CDR1 is DFQATT and CDR2 SNEGSKA (reference sequence). V lost 3 bases and J lost 2, with 11 bases in between. The CDR3 length is 14 residues. In the original workflow: The authors estimated nucleated cell counts from reference gene primer amplification. TCRdb keeps only in-frame clones here, not all; method: immunoSEQ multiplex PCR. The V and J calls and clone size were taken over from that table, and D and trimming were inferred from the DNA. The sample shows around 160,000 clones, 75% to 85% of them seen only once.

This TCR was sampled from a man aged 55 to 70 with active or convalescent COVID-19. The chain employs TRBV20-1 and TRBJ2-1, with a tentative D call TRBD2 (6 bases). Source material: peripheral blood. The CDR3 DNA reads TGCAGTGCTAGTACGGGAGAGGCCTACAATGAGCAGTTCTTC. The encoded protein is CSASTGEAYNEQFF.